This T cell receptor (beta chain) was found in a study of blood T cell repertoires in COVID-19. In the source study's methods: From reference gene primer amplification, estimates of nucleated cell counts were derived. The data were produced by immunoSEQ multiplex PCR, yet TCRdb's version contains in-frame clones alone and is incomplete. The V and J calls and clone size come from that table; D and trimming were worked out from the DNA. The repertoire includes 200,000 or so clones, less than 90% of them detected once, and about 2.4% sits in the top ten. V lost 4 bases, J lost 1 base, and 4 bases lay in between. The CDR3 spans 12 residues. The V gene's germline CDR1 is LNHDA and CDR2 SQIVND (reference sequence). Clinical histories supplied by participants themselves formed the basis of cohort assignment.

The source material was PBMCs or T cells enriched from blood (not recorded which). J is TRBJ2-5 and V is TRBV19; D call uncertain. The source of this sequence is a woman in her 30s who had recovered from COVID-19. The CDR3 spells CASSRLQETQYF. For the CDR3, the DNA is TGTGCCAGTAGTAGGCTCCAAGAGACCCAGTACTTC. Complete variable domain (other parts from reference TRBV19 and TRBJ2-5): DGGITQSPKYLFRKEGQNVTLSCEQNLNHDAMYWYRQDPGQGLRLIYYSQIVNDFQKGDIAEGYSVSREKKESFPLTVTSAQKNPTAFYLCASSRLQETQYFGPGTRLLVL.